Listed below are T cell receptor beta chains from one sample, sequenced in a study of graft-versus-host responses after intestinal transplantation. Their target antigens are unknown. The protocol was immunoSEQ multiplex PCR, while the TCRdb copy is restricted to in-frame clones and leaves out a portion. This table holds about 82,000 clones, 91% found once. Sequenced material: unstimulated CD4+ T cells sorted from spleen or lymph node cells, taken before intestinal transplant. These TCRs come from a human donor who received an intestinal transplant. CDR3s include the opening cysteine and the closing phenylalanine or tryptophan. Each record gives: D gene, clone size, V gene, J gene, CDR3 DNA, CDR3 protein. A D gene is named only where the DNA matches it firmly. Where a row states a size, it is once, few, many or the class of an expanded clone; other rows omit it.

d_call: TRBD1
clone_size: once
v_call: TRBV7-2
j_call: TRBJ1-6
cdr3_nt: TGTGCCAGCAACGACAGGGGTAGTAATTCACCCCTCCACTTT
cdr3_aa: CASNDRGSNSPLHF

d_call: TRBD1
clone_size: NA
v_call: TRBV5-4
j_call: TRBJ2-4
cdr3_nt: TGTGCCAGCAGCCATTGGACAGGGTGCGGGGCGAACATTCAGTACTTC
cdr3_aa: CASSHWTGCGANIQYF

d_call: TRBD2
clone_size: NA
v_call: TRBV30
j_call: TRBJ2-5
cdr3_nt: TGTGCCTGGAGTGTACTAGCGGGGCCAGCCGTTCCGGGAGAGACCCAGTACTTC
cdr3_aa: CAWSVLAGPAVPGETQYF

d_call: NA
clone_size: once
v_call: TRBV14
j_call: TRBJ1-2
cdr3_nt: TGTGCCAGCAGCCAACCGTCGCGGATGGGCTACACCTTC
cdr3_aa: CASSQPSRMGYTF

d_call: NA
clone_size: NA
v_call: TRBV19
j_call: TRBJ1-1
cdr3_nt: TGTGCCAGTAGGTCCGGGGGGGTATTCACTGAAGCTTTCTTT
cdr3_aa: CASRSGGVFTEAFF

d_call: TRBD1
clone_size: NA
v_call: TRBV2
j_call: TRBJ1-5
cdr3_nt: TGTGCCAGCACTCTCGGACAGGGGGCAAGTCAGCCCCAGCATTTT
cdr3_aa: CASTLGQGASQPQHF

d_call: NA
clone_size: NA
v_call: TRBV30
j_call: TRBJ1-2
cdr3_nt: TGTGCCTGGAGTGCTAACCGGGGAATTTATGGCTACACCTTC
cdr3_aa: CAWSANRGIYGYTF

d_call: TRBD2
clone_size: NA
v_call: TRBV5-1
j_call: TRBJ2-7
cdr3_nt: TGCGCCAGCAGCGTTTTCGGGGGGTCAGGGAATATGGCCTACGAGCAGTACTTC
cdr3_aa: CASSVFGGSGNMAYEQYF

d_call: NA
clone_size: NA
v_call: TRBV7-8
j_call: TRBJ2-7
cdr3_nt: TGTGCCAGCAGCTCTACCTCCAGGGGATCCCGTCCCTACGAGCAGTACTTC
cdr3_aa: CASSSTSRGSRPYEQYF

d_call: TRBD1
clone_size: NA
v_call: TRBV19
j_call: TRBJ1-2
cdr3_nt: TGTGCCAGTAGGAACCTCCTTACGGACAGGGACTATGGCTACACCTTC
cdr3_aa: CASRNLLTDRDYGYTF

d_call: NA
clone_size: NA
v_call: TRBV21-1
j_call: TRBJ1-5
cdr3_nt: TGTGCCAGCAGCAAAGGGCCTCAGGCATTTTTTTTT
cdr3_aa: CASSKGPQAFFF

d_call: NA
clone_size: NA
v_call: TRBV11-3
j_call: TRBJ2-7
cdr3_nt: TGTGCCAGCAGCTTAGTTGGGGCACCGGCTGAGCAGTACTTC
cdr3_aa: CASSLVGAPAEQYF

d_call: NA
clone_size: NA
v_call: TRBV20-1
j_call: TRBJ2-3
cdr3_nt: TGCAGTGTCTTAAGGGGAGATACGCAGTATTTT
cdr3_aa: CSVLRGDTQYF

d_call: NA
clone_size: once
v_call: TRBV21-1
j_call: TRBJ1-2
cdr3_nt: TGTGCCAGCAGCAAAGTTCTGGGACTTGGCGACTACACCTTC
cdr3_aa: CASSKVLGLGDYTF

d_call: NA
clone_size: NA
v_call: TRBV5-1
j_call: TRBJ2-3
cdr3_nt: TGCGCCAGCAGCTTGGACAGGGTCACAGATACGCAGTATTTT
cdr3_aa: CASSLDRVTDTQYF

d_call: NA
clone_size: NA
v_call: TRBV6-5
j_call: TRBJ1-2
cdr3_nt: TGTGCCAGCAGTGCGGACACCTGGAACTATGGCTACACCTTC
cdr3_aa: CASSADTWNYGYTF

d_call: TRBD2
clone_size: NA
v_call: TRBV4-3
j_call: TRBJ2-2
cdr3_nt: TGCGCCAGCAGCCCCCGGTCGACTAGCGGGGTGACCGGGGAGCTGTTTTTT
cdr3_aa: CASSPRSTSGVTGELFF

d_call: NA
clone_size: NA
v_call: TRBV5-1
j_call: TRBJ2-1
cdr3_nt: TGCGCCAGCAGCTCCCTAGCGGACAGTGGGGGTGAGCAGTTCTTC
cdr3_aa: CASSSLADSGGEQFF

d_call: NA
clone_size: once
v_call: TRBV19
j_call: TRBJ2-2
cdr3_nt: TGTGCCAGTAGTATAGCCGCACAAATAAACGCCGGGGAGCTGTTTTTT
cdr3_aa: CASSIAAQINAGELFF

d_call: TRBD2
clone_size: NA
v_call: TRBV4-1
j_call: TRBJ2-3
cdr3_nt: TGCGCCAGCAGCCAAGATATCGAGCGGGGGGACACAGATACGCAGTATTTT
cdr3_aa: CASSQDIERGDTDTQYF